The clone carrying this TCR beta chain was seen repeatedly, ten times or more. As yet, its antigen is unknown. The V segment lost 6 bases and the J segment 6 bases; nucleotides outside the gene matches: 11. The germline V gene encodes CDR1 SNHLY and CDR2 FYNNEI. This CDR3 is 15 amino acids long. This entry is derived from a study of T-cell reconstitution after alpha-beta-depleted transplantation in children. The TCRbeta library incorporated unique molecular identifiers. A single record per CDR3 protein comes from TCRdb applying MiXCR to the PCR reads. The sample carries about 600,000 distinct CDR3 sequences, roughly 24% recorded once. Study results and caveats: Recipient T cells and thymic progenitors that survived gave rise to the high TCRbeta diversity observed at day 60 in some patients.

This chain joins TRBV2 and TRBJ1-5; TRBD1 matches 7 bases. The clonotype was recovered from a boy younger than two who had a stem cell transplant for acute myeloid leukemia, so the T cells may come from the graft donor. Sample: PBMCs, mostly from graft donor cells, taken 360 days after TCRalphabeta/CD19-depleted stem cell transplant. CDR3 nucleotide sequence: TGTGCCAGCAGACTCGGGACAGATGGGAGTCAGCCCCAGCATTTT. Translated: CASRLGTDGSQPQHF.